These T cell receptor beta chains were read from a single sample in a study of cytomegalovirus exposure and HLA in healthy donors. Produced via immunoSEQ multiplex PCR; TCRdb's table is partial and in-frame only. The sample has some 140,000 clones; roughly 73% are singletons. The specimen was PBMCs. The receptor set was obtained from a male donor in good health and CMV-seronegative. Both conserved end residues are part of each CDR3. A D gene is named only where the DNA matches it firmly. The size entry is marked missing in some rows and otherwise reads once, few, many or a size class.

>.|TRBD2|TRBJ2-7|TRBV30
TGTGCCTGGGGAGGTGGCGGCGGGGGGTACGAGCAGTACTTC
CAWGGGGGGYEQYF
>.|TRBD1|TRBJ2-7|TRBV29-1
TGCAGCGTTGGTCAGGGGGCCCCCTACGAGCAGTACTTC
CSVGQGAPYEQYF
>.|.|TRBJ1-5|TRBV30
TGTGCCTGGAGCCGACAGGACCATCAGCCCCAGCATTTT
CAWSRQDHQPQHF
>.|.|TRBJ2-7|TRBV9
TGTGCCAGCAGCCCCCGATGGAGCGAGGTTTCCTACGAGCAGTACTTC
CASSPRWSEVSYEQYF
>.|TRBD1|TRBJ1-4|TRBV6-5
TGTGCCAGCAGTTCGTCGGGACAGGGCGATGGAAAACTGTTTTTT
CASSSSGQGDGKLFF
>once|.|TRBJ2-3|TRBV27
TGTGCCAGCAGTTTAGGAGGCCCCGTCACAGATACGCAGTATTTT
CASSLGGPVTDTQYF
>.|.|TRBJ1-3|TRBV7-2
TGTGCCAGCAGCTTAGGGCGACGGGTCTCTGGAAACACCATATATTTT
CASSLGRRVSGNTIYF
>few|TRBD2|TRBJ2-2|TRBV4-3
TGCGCCAGCAGCCAAGCACCTAGCGGGGGAGGCGGTGCCACCGGGGAGCTGTTTTTT
CASSQAPSGGGGATGELFF
>few|.|TRBJ2-7|TRBV10-2
TGCGCCAGCAGTGAAGGGGGCTCCTACGAGCAGTACTTC
CASSEGGSYEQYF
>.|.|TRBJ1-1|TRBV19
TGTGCCAGTAGTATTGTCGGGGGGCTGGGGAGGAACACTGAAGCTTTCTTT
CASSIVGGLGRNTEAFF
>.|TRBD2|TRBJ2-1|TRBV7-2
TGTGCCAGCAGCCTAACGACTAGCGGGGCTGTTGAGCAGTTCTTC
CASSLTTSGAVEQFF
>.|.|TRBJ1-2|TRBV4-3
TGCGCCAGCAGCCAAGATATAACAGTTTCTAACTATGGCTACACCTTC
CASSQDITVSNYGYTF
>few|TRBD1|TRBJ1-1|TRBV30
TGTGCCCGCAGGGGGACAGGGGACACTGAAGCTTTCTTT
CARRGTGDTEAFF
>.|TRBD2|TRBJ2-1|TRBV6-1
TGTGCCAGCAGTGAGGGGACGGAGCGGGGGGGCAGACGGGAGCAGTTCTTC
CASSEGTERGGRREQFF